This TCR beta chain was sequenced during a study of blood T cell repertoires in COVID-19. Profiling relied on immunoSEQ multiplex PCR, and the TCRdb table lists in-frame clones only, not all of them. The profile covers some 120,000 clones, with roughly 91% appearing a single time and less than 2% taken by the ten largest. The germline gives CDR1 GTSNPN, CDR2 SVGIG (reference sequence). This CDR3 is 12 amino acids long. The germline V and J ends were trimmed by 2 bases and 8 bases, with 12 bases remaining between them. The receptor comes from a human donor in a cohort sampled during active COVID-19. This rearrangement joins TRBV30 to TRBJ1-2; D call uncertain. The sample consisted of peripheral blood. CDR3 bases: TGTGCCTGGAGTCCCCTTTTTGAGGGCTACACCTTC. As protein: CAWSPLFEGYTF.